This T cell receptor beta chain stems from a study of post-analysis software for immune sequencing data. In the study overall: There were relapsing-remitting, secondary progressive and progressive-relapsing multiple sclerosis among the disease courses included.

Carried by the TCR beta cDNA libraries were unique molecular identifiers. There were roughly 0.95 to 10 million T cells, and about 500,000 cDNA molecules came from them. TCRdb fed the PCR reads into MiXCR, producing one record per CDR3 protein. The sample holds about 760,000 distinct CDR3 sequences, less than 35% seen once. The CDR3 sequence is 15 residues long. Findings and caveats of the study: Samples from one preparation batch, clustered by F measure, grouped strongly together. When compared against controls, multiple sclerosis patients showed significantly lower normalized Chao1 diversity. The study found TRBV5-6, TRBV5-1 and TRBV20-1 among five or six TRBV segments more frequent in patients than controls.

Only a few counts were recorded for this clonotype. The antigen is undetermined. Sequences were obtained from blood. The source is a girl aged 10-17 years with multiple sclerosis. This chain links TRBV21-1 with TRBJ1-2. TRBV21-1 is classified as a pseudogene. The CDR3 nucleotides are TGTGCCAGCAGAACCTTGATCAGTTCTAACTATGGCTACACCTTC. It yields the protein CASRTLISSNYGYTF.